The 30 T cell receptor beta chains listed next were all sequenced from one sample in a study of blood T cells in healthy people across ages. Primed by a sample-barcoded 5' primer and a J-beta primer mix, a second PCR proceeded for roughly 7 to 11 cycles. TCRdb processed the 5' RACE reads anew with MiXCR; each CDR3 protein has one entry. Here the sample spans 790,000 or so distinct CDR3 sequences, more than 50% being singletons. Sequencing was done on a sample of blood. These TCRs come from a man aged 40-49 years in good health.

V is TRBV3-1 and J is TRBJ2-7, with 8 bases fitting TRBD1. CDR1 is LGHDT and CDR2 is YNNKEL in the germline V gene (reference sequence). Trimming cost V 3 bases and J 7 bases; bases outside gene matches: 20. The CDR3 is made up of 18 amino acids. Written as DNA, the CDR3 is TGTGCCAGCAGCCAGGAAACCGGGACAGGCCTAACCTACAATGAGCAGTACTTC. Its protein product is CASSQETGTGLTYNEQYF.

This clonotype was picked up many times. The chain combines TRBV6-1 with TRBJ2-5, with D perhaps TRBD2 (5 bases). This CDR3 has 14 amino acids. Germline V gene lookup returns CDR1 MNHNS and CDR2 SASEGT. Trimming pared 1 base from V and 9 bases from J, leaving 15 bases between. The CDR3 DNA is TGTGCCAGCAGTGAAGTCGGGGATGCAGACGCCCAGTACTTC. This codes for CASSEVGDADAQYF.

The chain recombines TRBV11-3 with TRBJ2-5, with 7 bases fitting TRBD2. In germline, CDR1 is SGHNT, CDR2 YENEEA. Unmatched junction bases numbered 6, after V lost 5 bases and J lost 6 bases. The CDR3 is made up of 13 amino acids. DNA of the CDR3: TGTGCCAGCAGCCAAAGGGAGGGACAGACCCAGTACTTC. It specifies CASSQREGQTQYF.

This clonotype came up a few times. This sequence joins TRBV5-1 and TRBJ2-4; 8 nucleotides agree with TRBD1. CDR1 SGHRS and CDR2 YFSETQ come from the germline V gene. Losses at the gene ends were 0 bases for V and 13 bases for J; bases not matched to a gene: 9. This CDR3 region has 14 residues. The CDR3 loop is CASSLAPDREEQYF. In DNA, the CDR3 is TGCGCCAGCAGCTTGGCCCCGGACAGGGAAGAGCAGTACTTC.

The CDR3 region has the DNA TGTGCCAGCAGCTCCCCGGACAGGGATCAGTACTTC. It codes for CASSSPDRDQYF. The chain joins TRBV7-9 to TRBJ2-5; 8 bases are shared with TRBD1. The CDR3 spans 12 residues. The germline gives CDR1 SEHNR, CDR2 FQNEAQ (reference sequence). V lost 4 bases to trimming and J lost 11 bases; unmatched junction nucleotides: 6.

The V and J genes are TRBV28 and TRBJ2-7; 7 bases agree with TRBD2. CDR1 and CDR2 (germline): MDHEN, SYDVKM. This CDR3 contains 15 residues. With 6 bases clipped from V and 1 base from J, the junction kept 9 bases outside the gene matches. For the CDR3, the DNA is TGTGCCAGCAGCGGGGGAGGGGAAGAATCCTACGAGCAGTACTTC. Translation: CASSGGGEESYEQYF.

This clonotype has a handful of counts. This chain connects TRBV20-1 to TRBJ2-5, with D hard to call. The CDR3 is made up of 15 amino acids. Germline V CDR1 and CDR2: DFQATT, SNEGSKA (reference sequence). V lost 1 base and J 2 bases, leaving 14 bases between the germline ends. CDR3 protein: CSARGGRPSQETQYF. In nucleotides, the CDR3 is TGCAGTGCTAGAGGCGGCAGGCCCTCTCAAGAGACCCAGTACTTC.

The table lists this clonotype with a few counts. The genes are TRBV7-3 and TRBJ2-1, with TRBD1 matching over 12 bases. The V and J ends lost 6 bases and 8 bases, in that order; junction bases with no gene match: 11. Germline CDR1 and CDR2: SGHTA and FQGTGA. This CDR3 comprises 16 residues. Here the CDR3 reads CASSPEGGTGGDEQFF. In DNA form, the CDR3 reads TGTGCCAGCAGTCCCGAGGGCGGGACAGGGGGCGATGAGCAGTTCTTC.

The gene calls are TRBV7-3 and TRBJ1-1, with TRBD1 matching over 7 bases. This CDR3 is 15 amino acids long. CDR1 SGHTA and CDR2 FQGTGA come from the germline V gene. After removal of 0 bases from V and 9 bases from J, the junction contained 10 bases not matched to a gene. The CDR3 coding sequence is TGTGCCAGCAGCTTAACGCTTGGAGACAGGGAAAAAGCTTTCTTT. This gives the protein CASSLTLGDREKAFF.

This chain uses TRBV20-1 with TRBJ1-2, with TRBD1 as a possible D gene (5 bases). The V end was cut by 6 bases, the J end by 4 bases, with 15 bases between. This CDR3 has 13 amino acids. Germline loops: CDR1 DFQATT, CDR2 SNEGSKA (reference sequence). CDR3 bases: TGCAGTGCCTTGGCCAGGGATGGCTATGGCTACACCTTC. Protein product: CSALARDGYGYTF.

This clonotype was seen repeatedly, ten times or more. The chain links TRBV12-3 or TRBV12-4 to TRBJ2-1; D gene uncertain. This CDR3 spans 12 amino acids. Between the trimmed V and J ends, which lost 6 bases and 12 bases, there was a span of 15 bases. CDR3 region: CASSPYGVAQFF. CDR3 sequence (DNA): TGTGCCAGCAGCCCTTACGGAGTCGCGCAGTTCTTC.

The rearrangement joins TRBV5-6 to TRBJ2-7; TRBD1 agrees at 9 bases. This CDR3 is 13 amino acids long. The ends lost 3 bases at V and 6 bases at J; junction bases unmatched: 4. Germline lookup yields CDR1 SGHDT and CDR2 YYEEEE. The CDR3 spells CASSWDRAGEQYF. The CDR3 coding sequence is TGTGCCAGCAGCTGGGACAGGGCTGGCGAGCAGTACTTC.

This clonotype was found a few times. V is TRBV4-3 and J is TRBJ2-7; 7 nucleotides line up with TRBD1. Germline V CDR1 and CDR2: LGHNA, YSLEER. V dropped 1 base and J dropped 1; count of bases not matched to a gene: 7. The CDR3 sequence is 16 residues long. CDR3 loop: CASSQGYGTVSYEQYF. The CDR3, as DNA: TGCGCCAGCAGCCAAGGGTACGGGACAGTTTCCTACGAGCAGTACTTC.

This rearrangement joins TRBV20-1 to TRBJ1-2, with a weak D call TRBD1 (6 bases). Germline CDR1 is DFQATT and CDR2 is SNEGSKA (reference sequence). CDR3 length equals 15 residues. V dropped 6 bases and J dropped 5 bases, with 22 bases sitting between them. The CDR3 DNA follows: TGCAGTGCCTCACATTGGGGGGACACGCGTTATGGCTACACCTTC. This encodes CSASHWGDTRYGYTF.

The gene calls are TRBV2 and TRBJ2-5; D is possibly TRBD1 or TRBD2 (5 bases each). The DNA matches TRBJ2-7 better at its end, which makes the J call doubtful. The CDR3 has 15 residues. Germline CDR1 reads SNHLY; CDR2 reads FYNNEI. The CDR3 DNA reads TGTGCCAGCAGTGCCGGGACGGAGTCCGCCAACGAGCAGTACTTC. Translation: CASSAGTESANEQYF.

The chain combines TRBV27 with TRBJ2-3; possible D gene TRBD2, 5 bases. V lost 6 bases and J 0 bases, leaving 16 bases between the germline ends. The germline CDR1 and CDR2 sequences are MNHEY and SMNVEV (reference sequence). This CDR3 has 16 residues. DNA for the CDR3: TGTGCCAGCAGCGGCGGGCAAGTCAGAAGCACAGATACGCAGTATTTT. Translating gives CASSGGQVRSTDTQYF.

This clonotype was found a few times. The rearrangement joins TRBV7-2 to TRBJ2-7; D may match TRBD1 or TRBD2 (5 bases each). The CDR3 is made up of 15 amino acids. The V and J ends lost 6 bases and 3 bases respectively, with 18 bases between them. The germline V gene has CDR1 SGHTA and CDR2 FQGNSA. The CDR3 bases are TGTGCCAGCAGGCGCGACTCGGGGACGGTCTACGAGCAGTACTTC. It is translated as CASRRDSGTVYEQYF.

The V gene is TRBV7-8, the J gene TRBJ2-7, with D perhaps matching TRBD1 (5 bases). The J call may be incorrect, as the DNA end agrees better with TRBJ2-5. The CDR3 has 14 residues. CDR1 and CDR2 from the germline V gene are SGHVS and FQNEAQ. This CDR3 is CASSLGGSDETQYF. In DNA form, the CDR3 reads TGTGCCAGCAGCTTAGGGGGCTCCGATGAGACCCAGTACTTC.

This clonotype was found a few times. The genes are TRBV7-3 and TRBJ2-1; D uncertain. The CDR3 sequence is 15 residues long. CDR1 is SGHTA and CDR2 is FQGTGA in the germline V gene. V lost 5 bases and J lost 0, with 11 bases in between. The CDR3 loop is CASSPNPNSYNEQFF. The CDR3 coding sequence is TGTGCCAGCAGCCCCAACCCGAACTCCTACAATGAGCAGTTCTTC.

This clonotype was counted at least ten times. The rearrangement uses TRBV12-3 or TRBV12-4 and TRBJ2-3, with D perhaps matching TRBD1 (7 bases). This CDR3 is 14 amino acids long. The ends were cut back, 5 bases at V and 4 bases at J, with 13 bases in the middle. CDR3 sequence reads: CASSGGTVPDTQYF. The CDR3, as DNA: TGTGCCAGCAGTGGGGGGACAGTCCCAGATACGCAGTATTTT.

The chain couples TRBV4-3 to TRBJ2-5; no firm D call. V was pared by 0 bases and J by 11 bases, with 22 bases between. The CDR3 is 16 residues long. Germline loops: CDR1 LGHNA, CDR2 YSLEER. The CDR3 sequence is CASSQESRWPYNEQYF. In nucleotides, the CDR3 is TGCGCCAGCAGCCAAGAGTCGAGGTGGCCCTACAATGAGCAGTACTTC.

The genes are TRBV7-2 and TRBJ2-1; 11 bases agree with TRBD2. The germline gives CDR1 SGHTA, CDR2 FQGNSA. The CDR3 loop spans 18 amino acids. J gave up 8 bases and V 6 bases, and 18 bases lay outside the gene matches. This CDR3 is CASRRRGGDSGRVDEQFF. The CDR3 DNA reads as TGTGCCAGCAGGAGGCGGGGGGGGGATAGCGGGAGGGTGGATGAGCAGTTCTTC.

This clonotype has only a few counts. The chain has TRBV27 and TRBJ2-7, with D possibly matching TRBD2 (6 bases). V lost 4 bases, J lost 7 bases, and 14 bases lay in between. The CDR3 has 13 amino acids. Germline V CDR1 and CDR2: MNHEY, SMNVEV (reference sequence). CDR3 loop: CASSWKGAGEQYF. The CDR3 DNA sequence: TGTGCCAGCAGTTGGAAAGGGGCGGGAGAGCAGTACTTC.

This sequence joins TRBV3-1 and TRBJ2-1, with 14 bases fitting TRBD2. Germline V CDR1 and CDR2: LGHDT, YNNKEL (reference sequence). V gave up 0 bases and J gave up 4 bases; unmatched junction bases: 11. This CDR3 spans 20 amino acids. As DNA, the CDR3 is TGTGCCAGCAGCCAAGAATTTTCCGGGACTAGCGGGAGAGGTTACAATGAGCAGTTCTTC. Amino acid sequence: CASSQEFSGTSGRGYNEQFF.

CDR3 DNA: TGCAGTGCCCCTCCGCAAGACAGGACGGGTCAGCCCCAGCATTTT. It yields the protein CSAPPQDRTGQPQHF. V is TRBV20-1 and J is TRBJ1-5, with D possibly TRBD1 on 6 matching bases. The CDR3 spans 15 residues. The germline gives CDR1 DFQATT, CDR2 SNEGSKA (reference sequence). The V gene lost 6 bases and the J gene lost 6 bases, with 21 bases spanning the gap.

This clonotype was counted a few times. The chain is built from TRBV29-1 and TRBJ2-1, with TRBD1 identical over 9 bases. Trimming cost V 6 bases and J 13 bases; bases outside gene matches: 10. CDR3 length: 12 amino acids. Germline CDR1 and CDR2: SQVTM and ANQGSEA. The CDR3 protein is CSVLDRGRGQFF. CDR3 sequence (DNA): TGCAGCGTCCTTGACAGGGGGAGAGGTCAGTTCTTC.

J is TRBJ1-2 and V is TRBV4-2; TRBD1 aligns across 9 bases. The V gene end was trimmed by 4 bases and the J gene end by 7 bases; junction bases not matched to a gene: 13. The length of the CDR3 is 16 residues. Germline V lookup: CDR1 LGHNA, CDR2 YNFKEQ. CDR3 DNA: TGTGCCAGCAGCCGCACCGGGACAGGGAGTAGTTCTGGCTACACCTTC. It codes for CASSRTGTGSSSGYTF.

This clonotype was picked up a small number of times. V gene TRBV28 combines with J gene TRBJ1-1, with D maybe TRBD1 (5 bases). This CDR3 is 15 amino acids long. The V and J ends lost 3 bases and 1 base respectively, with 12 bases between them. The germline V gene encodes CDR1 MDHEN and CDR2 SYDVKM. CDR3 bases: TGTGCCAGCAGTTTCGCAGGGATAGGGAACACTGAAGCTTTCTTT. Translation gives CASSFAGIGNTEAFF.

J is TRBJ1-5 and V is TRBV28; a weak D match, TRBD1 (6 bases). The CDR3 is 15 residues long. The germline V gene encodes CDR1 MDHEN and CDR2 SYDVKM. V dropped 6 bases and J dropped 5 bases, with 17 bases sitting between them. CDR3 loop: CASRRRVGGHQPQHF. The CDR3 nucleotides read TGTGCCAGCAGGCGTAGGGTGGGGGGCCATCAGCCCCAGCATTTT.

This chain uses TRBV29-1 with TRBJ1-2; D uncertain. The CDR3 has 12 amino acids. The V gene lost 6 bases and the J gene lost 7 bases, with 15 bases spanning the gap. CDR1 is SQVTM, CDR2 ANQGSEA, per germline. The CDR3 protein is CSVGPFRSGYTF. In DNA, the CDR3 is TGCAGCGTAGGACCTTTCCGGAGTGGCTACACCTTC.